A selection of T cell receptor beta chains follows, all from one sample in a study of T cell responses to AZD1222 COVID-19 vaccine. TCRdb keeps only in-frame clones here, not all; method: immunoSEQ multiplex PCR. Of about 130,000 clones listed, 75% to 95% were seen once; the top ten hold less than 2%. The specimen comprised peripheral blood, sampled 28 days after the second AZD1222 dose. These receptors originate from an adult who received the AZD1222 COVID-19 vaccine. Both conserved end residues are part of each CDR3. Each record gives: J gene, clone size, D gene, V gene, CDR3 DNA, CDR3 protein. D genes are given only for firm matches. Some rows have no size entry. The others give once, few or many, or a class for an expanded clone.

>TRBJ1-1|-|TRBD1|TRBV4-1
TGCGCCAGCAGCCACCGGGACAGGGGGAACACTGAAGCTTTCTTT
CASSHRDRGNTEAFF
>TRBJ1-6|-|-|TRBV27
TGTGCCAGCAGCCTCAGGGAGGGGGGCTCCTATAATTCACCCCTCCACTTT
CASSLREGGSYNSPLHF
>TRBJ1-1|-|-|TRBV19
TGTGCCAGTAGTACCACCCGGGACACTGAAGCTTTCTTT
CASSTTRDTEAFF
>TRBJ1-1|few|-|TRBV30
TGTGCCTGGACGTACTTGCTACACACTGAAGCTTTCTTT
CAWTYLLHTEAFF
>TRBJ2-1|-|-|TRBV9
TGTGCCAGCAGCGTAGACTCAGGGGACAACGAGCAGTTCTTC
CASSVDSGDNEQFF
>TRBJ1-1|-|-|TRBV30
TGTGCCTGGAGTGTCAATTCCGGGGGGGGGACTGAAGCTTTCTTT
CAWSVNSGGGTEAFF
>TRBJ1-2|-|TRBD1|TRBV28
TGTGCCAGCAGCCCAGGACAGGGTTATGGCTACACCTTC
CASSPGQGYGYTF
>TRBJ1-5|-|-|TRBV11-2
TGTGCCAGCAGCGCTACTACGGGGGGCAATCAGCCCCAGCATTTT
CASSATTGGNQPQHF
>TRBJ1-6|few|-|TRBV19
TGTGCCAGTAGTCCTCGACCAAGGGAGAATTCACCCCTCCACTTT
CASSPRPRENSPLHF
>TRBJ2-1|-|-|TRBV6-2/TRBV6-3
TGTGCCAGCAGTCCCTTAGGGGAGAGCTACAATGAGCAGTTCTTC
CASSPLGESYNEQFF
>TRBJ2-1|-|-|TRBV7-2
TGTGCCAGCAGCTTATGGTACAATGAGCAGTTCTTC
CASSLWYNEQFF
>TRBJ2-7|few|-|TRBV14
TGTGCCAGCAGTCAGACTGACTCCTACGAGCAGTACTTC
CASSQTDSYEQYF
>TRBJ1-3|-|-|TRBV5-4
TGTGCCAGCAGCGGACACTCTGGAAACACCATATATTTT
CASSGHSGNTIYF
>TRBJ1-3|-|-|TRBV18
TGTGCCAGCTCACCTCCAGGGGTCGGAAACACCATATATTTT
CASSPPGVGNTIYF
>TRBJ2-2|-|-|TRBV5-1
TGCGCCAGCAGCTTGGCCACGAACACCGGGGAGCTGTTTTTT
CASSLATNTGELFF
>TRBJ2-7|-|-|TRBV3-1/TRBV3-2
TGTGCCAGCAGCCAACTGGAGGGCGGTTGGCGGTACTTC
CASSQLEGGWRYF
>TRBJ1-1|-|-|TRBV5-1
TGCGCCAGCAGCCTAGGGACCGCCTCTCCACGGAACACTGAAGCTTTCTTT
CASSLGTASPRNTEAFF
>TRBJ1-2|-|TRBD1|TRBV6-5
TGTGCCAGCAGTTACTCGGGGGCAGGGGGCTACCATGGCTACACCTTC
CASSYSGAGGYHGYTF
>TRBJ1-3|-|-|TRBV12-5
TGTGCTAGTGGTGAAGGGACCAGCTCTGGAAACACCATATATTTT
CASGEGTSSGNTIYF
>TRBJ1-3|-|-|TRBV18
TGTGCCAGCTCACCACTGAACTCTGGAAACACCATATATTTT
CASSPLNSGNTIYF
>TRBJ1-1|-|TRBD1|TRBV29-1
TGCAGCGCAACTCAGGGGGCAGCTGAAGCTTTCTTT
CSATQGAAEAFF
>TRBJ1-2|-|TRBD1|TRBV7-9
TGTGCCAGCAGCGGAGGTGGGACAGGGGATTATGGCTACACCTTC
CASSGGGTGDYGYTF
>TRBJ2-5|few|TRBD2|TRBV24-1
TGTGCCACCAGTGCTGGGACTAGCGGGAGGTTGGGGGAGACCCAGTACTTC
CATSAGTSGRLGETQYF
>TRBJ2-6|-|-|TRBV6-2/TRBV6-3
TGTGCCAGCAGTTACGGAGGTGCTGGGGCCAACGTCCTGACTTTC
CASSYGGAGANVLTF
>TRBJ2-5|-|TRBD2|TRBV5-4
TGTGCCAGCAGTTCTGGACTAGCGGGGGAGACCCAGTACTTC
CASSSGLAGETQYF
>TRBJ2-7|-|-|TRBV5-1
TGCGCCAGCAGCACGGAGAAGGACAACTACGAGCAGTACTTC
CASSTEKDNYEQYF
>TRBJ2-1|once|-|TRBV5-1
TGCGCCAGCAGCTTGGGGGGCTCCTACAATGAGCAGTTCTTC
CASSLGGSYNEQFF
>TRBJ2-1|-|TRBD1|TRBV11-1
TGTGCCAGCAGCCGAAGTGGGGACAGTCCCTACAATGAGCAGTTCTTC
CASSRSGDSPYNEQFF
>TRBJ1-4|-|-|TRBV30
TGTGCCTGGAGTGCGGGACCTGGGGGGACTAATGAAAAACTGTTTTTT
CAWSAGPGGTNEKLFF
>TRBJ2-2|-|TRBD2|TRBV6-4
TGTGCCAGCAGCCCGCAGCGGGGAACCGGGGAGCTGTTTTTT
CASSPQRGTGELFF
>TRBJ1-1|-|-|TRBV30
TGTGCCTGGGTGCCTCAGAGGAACACTGAAGCTTTCTTT
CAWVPQRNTEAFF
>TRBJ1-1|-|TRBD1|TRBV20-1
TGCAGTGCTGGCCGACAGGGGGGAGCTTTCTTT
CSAGRQGGAFF
>TRBJ1-5|-|-|TRBV7-2
TGTGCCAGCAGCTCAGGGTTCAATCAGCCCCAGCATTTT
CASSSGFNQPQHF
>TRBJ1-2|few|-|TRBV5-6
TGTGCCAGCAGCTCCTACAACCTCGGGCCCTATGGCTACACCTTC
CASSSYNLGPYGYTF
>TRBJ1-2|-|-|TRBV18
TGTGCCAGCTCACCGATAAGGACAGATGTCTATGGCTACACCTTC
CASSPIRTDVYGYTF
>TRBJ2-3|once|-|TRBV13
TGTGCCAGCAGCGTCGACAGAGGAAGCACAGATACGCAGTATTTT
CASSVDRGSTDTQYF
>TRBJ2-1|-|TRBD2|TRBV30
TGTGCCTGGAGTGACCAGCGGGAGATTCAGTTCTTC
CAWSDQREIQFF
>TRBJ1-5|-|TRBD1|TRBV3-1/TRBV3-2
TGTGCCAGCAGCCAGGAGGGACAGGGGAGCCAGCCCCAGCATTTT
CASSQEGQGSQPQHF
>TRBJ2-5|-|-|TRBV11-2
TGTGCCAGCAGCTTGCAGGAGGCGACCCAGTACTTC
CASSLQEATQYF